These 27 T cell receptor beta chains were all obtained from the same sample, sequenced in a study of T cell responses to AZD1222 COVID-19 vaccine (dated by TCRdb to about 2021). Library creation used the immunoSEQ multiplex PCR assay. What TCRdb holds here is the immuneACCESS table cut down to in-frame rearrangements. Part of the clones is not present; checked against another copy, under half of the missing clones reflect an unresolved V gene, and the others are unexplained. In all, the sample holds around 75,000 clones, and approximately 89% of those were seen once. The top ten hold approximately 11% of the sample. The intended sense of this specimen's time point label: about 28 days (+/-7) after the second vaccine dose. This specimen's treatment or condition label, interpreted: meningococcal conjugate vaccine given as trial control. Sequenced here: peripheral blood, sampled 28 days after the second dose of the MenACWY control vaccine. These receptors all come from an adult who received the MenACWY meningococcal vaccine as a control.

This chain uses TRBV11-3 with TRBJ2-7; D is unclear. V shed 3 bases and J shed 3 bases, with 12 bases lying between them. The CDR3 covers 14 residues. Germline lookup yields CDR1 SGHNT and CDR2 YENEEA. The CDR3 DNA reads TGTGCCAGCAGCTTCCGGACGGACGGCTACGAGCAGTACTTC. Residues: CASSFRTDGYEQYF. Looking up the rest from reference TRBV11-3 and TRBJ2-7 gives the full variable domain: EAGVVQSPRYKIIEKKQPVAFWCNPISGHNTLYWYLQNLGQGPELLIRYENEEAVDDSQLPKDRFSAERLKGVDSTLKIQPAELGDSAVYLCASSFRTDGYEQYFGPGTRLTVT.

The CDR3, as DNA: TGTGCCACTCACACATCGGATCCCACTGAAGCTTTCTTT. Protein product: CATHTSDPTEAFF. The chain carries TRBV28 and TRBJ1-1; D is uncertain. V lost 10 bases to trimming and J lost 4 bases, with 16 bases between them. This CDR3 is built from 13 residues. Germline V gene sequence: CDR1 MDHEN, CDR2 SYDVKM. The complete variable domain, with remaining parts taken from reference TRBV28 and TRBJ1-1, reads DVKVTQSSRYLVKRTGEKVFLECVQDMDHENMFWYRQDPGLGLRLIYFSYDVKMKEKGDIPEGYSVSREKKERFSLILESASTNQTSMYLCATHTSDPTEAFFGQGTRLTVV.

The gene calls are TRBV7-9 and TRBJ2-3; D might be TRBD1 (6 bases). V lost 5 bases, J lost 2 bases, and 20 bases lay in between. CDR3 length equals 17 residues. Germline V gene lookup returns CDR1 SEHNR and CDR2 FQNEAQ (reference sequence). CDR3 sequence reads: CASSPKGDMKNTDTQYF. The CDR3 DNA reads as TGTGCCAGCAGCCCTAAGGGGGACATGAAAAACACAGATACGCAGTATTTT. The full variable domain, in which reference TRBV7-9 and TRBJ2-3 provide the parts outside the CDR3, is DTGVSQNPRHKITKRGQNVTFRCDPISEHNRLYWYRQTLGQGPEFLTYFQNEAQLEKSRLLSDRFSAERPKGSFSTLEIQRTEQGDSAMYLCASSPKGDMKNTDTQYFGPGTRLTVL.

This clone is a singleton in its sample. The J gene is TRBJ1-3, the V gene TRBV6-5; D gene uncertain. CDR3 length: 15 residues. Between the trimmed V and J ends, which lost 6 bases and 1 base, there was a span of 13 bases. Per germline, CDR1 MNHEY and CDR2 SVGAGI. CDR3 nucleotide sequence: TGTGCCAGCAGGGCTGACATTTCATCTGGAAACACCATATATTTT. This encodes CASRADISSGNTIYF.

The CDR3 region has the DNA TGTGCCAGCAGCCAAACCCCAGGGGACAATCAGCCCCAGCATTTT. Translated, it gives CASSQTPGDNQPQHF. The chain uses TRBV7-2 and TRBJ1-5, with D perhaps matching TRBD1 (6 bases). The CDR3 has 15 amino acids. The V and J ends lost 5 bases and 3 bases respectively, with 14 bases between them. CDR1 is SGHTA, CDR2 FQGNSA, per germline. Based on the CDR3 plus reference TRBV7-2 and TRBJ1-5, the full variable domain is GAGVSQSPSNKVTEKGKDVELRCDPISGHTALYWYRQSLGQGLEFLIYFQGNSAPDKSGLPSDRFSAERTGGSVSTLTIQRTQQEDSAVYLCASSQTPGDNQPQHFGDGTRLSIL.

The J gene is TRBJ2-5, the V gene TRBV13; 13 bases are a match to TRBD2. V dropped 5 bases and J dropped 4; count of bases not matched to a gene: 7. Germline V gene data show CDR1 as PRHDT and CDR2 as FYEKMQ (reference sequence). This CDR3 is 16 amino acids long. The CDR3: CASSVGTSGEGETQYF. In DNA form, the CDR3 reads TGTGCCAGCAGCGTCGGGACTAGCGGGGAAGGAGAGACCCAGTACTTC.

V gene TRBV2 combines with J gene TRBJ1-1; 9 nucleotides match TRBD1. Trimming cost V 6 bases and J 6 bases; bases outside gene matches: 8. There are 14 residues in the CDR3. Per germline, CDR1 SNHLY and CDR2 FYNNEI. The CDR3 protein is CASSTGQGRAEAFF. The DNA for the CDR3 is TGTGCCAGCAGCACGGGACAGGGCAGGGCTGAAGCTTTCTTT.

V is TRBV5-1 and J is TRBJ2-3, with TRBD2 identical over 10 bases. The CDR3 length is 16 residues. The germline V gene has CDR1 SGHRS and CDR2 YFSETQ. The junction had 2 bases not matched to a gene; V was cut back by 0 bases and J by 1 base. CDR3 amino acids: CASSLALAGGTDTQYF. CDR3 sequence (DNA): TGCGCCAGCAGCTTGGCCCTAGCGGGAGGCACAGATACGCAGTATTTT.

The chain recombines TRBV29-1 with TRBJ2-5; D not resolved. CDR1 and CDR2 from the germline V gene are SQVTM and ANQGSEA. The CDR3 spans 13 residues. V shed 6 bases and J shed 2 bases, with 13 bases lying between them. The chain's CDR3 is CSVKATPQETQYF. The CDR3 DNA reads TGCAGCGTCAAGGCGACACCGCAAGAGACCCAGTACTTC.

Only one count was recorded for this clone. This chain uses TRBV6-5 with TRBJ1-1, with D perhaps TRBD1 (6 bases). Germline V CDR1 and CDR2: MNHEY, SVGAGI. Trimming cost V 8 bases and J 4 bases, with 17 bases left between them. This CDR3 contains 14 residues. CDR3 nucleotide sequence: TGTGCCAGCTTTGACGCTGGGGGGGCCACTGAAGCTTTCTTT. The encoded protein is CASFDAGGATEAFF.

The chain carries TRBV28 and TRBJ1-1; a weak D match, TRBD1 (6 bases). V dropped 5 bases and J dropped 0 bases, with 16 bases sitting between them. Germline V CDR1 and CDR2: MDHEN, SYDVKM. The CDR3 runs to 16 residues. CDR3 nucleotide sequence: TGTGCCAGCAGTCCAATTAGACAGGTCTTGAACACTGAAGCTTTCTTT. This sequence encodes CASSPIRQVLNTEAFF.

This clone was observed a single time. The chain has TRBV12-5 and TRBJ1-4; 9 nucleotides line up with TRBD1. V lost 5 bases, J lost 8 bases, and 9 bases stayed unmatched. Germline V gene lookup returns CDR1 LGHNT and CDR2 FRNRAP. This CDR3 has 15 residues. The CDR3 DNA sequence: TGTGCTAGTGGTACAGGGACAGGGCGAGACGAAAAACTGTTTTTT. This encodes CASGTGTGRDEKLFF.

The chain links TRBV7-7 to TRBJ2-7, with D unresolved. The germline V gene has CDR1 SSHAT and CDR2 FNYEAQ (reference sequence). The V end lost 2 bases, the J end lost 6 bases, and 11 bases lay between the germline ends. The CDR3 has 13 residues. Here the CDR3 reads CASSLTPEREQYF. In DNA form, the CDR3 reads TGTGCCAGCAGCTTAACCCCTGAGCGCGAGCAGTACTTC.

J is TRBJ1-1 and V is TRBV19; D is perhaps TRBD1 (5 bases). Germline CDR1 reads LNHDA; CDR2 reads SQIVND (reference sequence). V was trimmed by 4 bases and J by 10 bases, leaving 16 bases between them. CDR3 length: 13 amino acids. The CDR3, as DNA: TGTGCCAGTAGTACTACCCAGGGTGTTGGAGCTTTCTTT. Translated, it gives CASSTTQGVGAFF.

V and J are TRBV6-4 and TRBJ2-1; 8 bases match TRBD1. This CDR3 comprises 14 residues. Germline lookup yields CDR1 MRHNA and CDR2 SNTAGT. V trimming: 3 bases; J trimming: 6 bases; junction bases outside the gene matches: 4. CDR3 DNA: TGTGCCAGCAGTGAAAAAACAGGGGGCAATGAGCAGTTCTTC. Protein sequence: CASSEKTGGNEQFF.

This sequence joins TRBV18 and TRBJ2-7, with D perhaps TRBD2 (6 bases). This CDR3 is 15 amino acids long. V lost 0 bases to trimming and J lost 3 bases, with 12 bases between them. Germline values: CDR1 KGHSH, CDR2 LQKENI. The CDR3 DNA follows: TGTGCCAGCTCACCACCGGCGGGGCTAAACTACGAGCAGTACTTC. Its translation: CASSPPAGLNYEQYF.

CDR3 bases: TGTGCCAGCAGTTCCCCCCCCAGTGGGAATGAGCAGTTCTTC. Its translation is CASSSPPSGNEQFF. The chain links TRBV6-5 to TRBJ2-1; the D is unclear. This CDR3 contains 14 residues. CDR1 is MNHEY, CDR2 SVGAGI, per germline. V dropped 4 bases and J dropped 7 bases, with 14 bases sitting between them.

This chain joins TRBV29-1 and TRBJ2-2; D is uncertain. Germline CDR1 reads SQVTM; CDR2 reads ANQGSEA. The V gene lost 7 bases and the J gene lost 0 bases, with 15 bases spanning the gap. This CDR3 spans 15 amino acids. CDR3 region: CSAEKGPANTGELFF. DNA for the CDR3: TGCAGCGCCGAAAAGGGCCCCGCGAACACCGGGGAGCTGTTTTTT.

The rearrangement links TRBV19 to TRBJ1-2, with TRBD1 as a possible D gene (6 bases). This CDR3 region has 11 residues. The V gene lost 7 bases and the J gene lost 8 bases, with 11 bases spanning the gap. Germline CDR1 LNHDA, CDR2 SQIVND (reference sequence). CDR3 in amino acids: CASTTGSGYTF. In DNA form, the CDR3 reads TGTGCCAGTACTACAGGGTCCGGCTACACCTTC.

This sequence joins TRBV10-3 and TRBJ2-1; 11 bases agree with TRBD2. Germline V lookup: CDR1 ENHRY, CDR2 SYGVKD. J was trimmed by 0 bases and V by 11 bases; bases with no gene match: 18. The CDR3 length is 19 residues. For the CDR3, the DNA is TGTGCCTCCAGGACAGCGGCTAGCGGGGGGCTGAGCTCCTACAATGAGCAGTTCTTC. It encodes CASRTAASGGLSSYNEQFF.

The rearrangement joins TRBV6-1 to TRBJ1-2; D gene uncertain. The CDR3 loop spans 13 amino acids. V lost 3 bases, J lost 4 bases, and 9 bases lay in between. CDR1 MNHNS and CDR2 SASEGT come from the germline V gene. The CDR3 reads CASSEEVLYGYTF. The CDR3 DNA is TGTGCCAGCAGTGAGGAGGTTCTCTATGGCTACACCTTC.

The DNA for the CDR3 is TGTGCCAGCAGTGTCAGGGGGGTCGAGTACAATGAGCAGTTCTTC. As protein: CASSVRGVEYNEQFF. The chain links TRBV2 to TRBJ2-1, with D perhaps TRBD1 (7 bases). The germline gives CDR1 SNHLY, CDR2 FYNNEI. This CDR3 is built from 15 residues. Trimming removed 4 bases from V and 4 bases from J, with 14 bases in between.

This chain links TRBV7-7 with TRBJ2-2, with TRBD2 identical over 10 bases. This CDR3 comprises 15 residues. V lost 5 bases and J lost 3; bases outside the gene matches: 3. Germline-derived CDR1 and CDR2 are SSHAT and FNYEAQ (reference sequence). The CDR3 is CASSPSGGDTGELFF. In DNA, the CDR3 is TGTGCCAGCAGCCCGAGCGGGGGGGACACCGGGGAGCTGTTTTTT.

The V call is TRBV9, the J call TRBJ1-3; weak D call: TRBD1 (5 bases). The length of the CDR3 is 14 residues. The ends were cut back, 2 bases at V and 2 bases at J, with 8 bases in the middle. The germline gives CDR1 SGDLS, CDR2 YYNGEE. CDR3 residues: CASSVGTPGNTIYF. The CDR3 bases are TGTGCCAGCAGCGTCGGGACCCCTGGAAACACCATATATTTT.

The chain joins TRBV5-1 to TRBJ1-1; 7 bases align to TRBD1. Germline V gene sequence: CDR1 SGHRS, CDR2 YFSETQ. This CDR3 comprises 15 residues. Trimming took 3 bases from V and 4 from J; bases not matched to a gene: 9. CDR3 protein: CASSWDRPLGTEAFF. CDR3 nucleotides: TGCGCCAGCAGCTGGGACAGACCCCTGGGCACTGAAGCTTTCTTT.

The rearrangement uses TRBV7-9 and TRBJ1-5; D possibly corresponds to TRBD1 (6 bases). Germline V gene lookup returns CDR1 SEHNR and CDR2 FQNEAQ (reference sequence). Trimming removed 5 bases from V and 3 bases from J, with 11 bases in between. The CDR3 runs to 14 residues. The CDR3 DNA sequence: TGTGCCAGCAGCAAACAGGGATTCAATCAGCCCCAGCATTTT. This encodes CASSKQGFNQPQHF.

This clone has a single count. This chain uses TRBV30 with TRBJ1-5; the D gene is possibly TRBD1 (6 bases). This CDR3 contains 14 residues. Trimming removed 0 bases at V and 5 bases at J, with 11 bases between. The germline gives CDR1 GTSNPN, CDR2 SVGIG (reference sequence). The chain's CDR3 is CAWSVQQGHQPQHF. The CDR3 DNA is TGTGCCTGGAGTGTACAACAGGGACATCAGCCCCAGCATTTT.